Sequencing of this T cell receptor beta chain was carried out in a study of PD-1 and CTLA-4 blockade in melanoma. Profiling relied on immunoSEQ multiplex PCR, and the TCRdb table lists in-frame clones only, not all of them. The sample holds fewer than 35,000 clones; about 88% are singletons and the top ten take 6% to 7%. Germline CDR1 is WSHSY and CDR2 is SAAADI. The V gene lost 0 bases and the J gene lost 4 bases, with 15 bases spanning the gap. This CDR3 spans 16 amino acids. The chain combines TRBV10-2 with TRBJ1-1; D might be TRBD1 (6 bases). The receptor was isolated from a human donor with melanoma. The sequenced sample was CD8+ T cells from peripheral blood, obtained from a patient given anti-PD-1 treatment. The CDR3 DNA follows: TGCGCCAGCAGTGAGTCGGAGGGCAGGGGACGCACTGAAGCTTTCTTT. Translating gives CASSESEGRGRTEAFF.